Below, 32 T cell receptor beta chains from the same sample are listed, as sequenced in a study of blood T cell repertoires in COVID-19. The repertoire was sequenced with immunoSEQ multiplex PCR; TCRdb's copy has only in-frame clones and lacks some. The sample includes about 250,000 clones, more than 75% of them seen just once. Sequencing was done on a sample of peripheral blood. The receptors come from a woman aged 55-75 years who had recovered from COVID-19.

The CDR3 sequence is CASSSHIGANVLTF. The CDR3 bases are TGTGCCAGCAGTTCCCACATCGGGGCCAACGTCCTGACTTTC. J is TRBJ2-6 and V is TRBV6-6; D ambiguous. The V and J ends lost 4 bases and 4 bases respectively, with 8 bases between them. The length of the CDR3 is 14 residues. Germline CDR1 MNHNY, CDR2 SVGAGI (reference sequence).

This clone was detected once. V and J are TRBV4-1 and TRBJ2-3; 8 bases match TRBD2. The CDR3 has 18 residues. V lost 1 base to trimming and J lost 2 bases; unmatched junction nucleotides: 11. The germline V gene has CDR1 MGHRA and CDR2 YSYEKL. CDR3 amino acids: CASSQVRSRGAYTDTQYF. The DNA of the CDR3 is TGCGCCAGCAGCCAAGTTCGATCGCGGGGGGCGTACACAGATACGCAGTATTTT.

This clone was counted once. The chain couples TRBV9 to TRBJ2-1; 8 nucleotides match TRBD1. The CDR3 is made up of 15 amino acids. The ends lost 2 bases at V and 3 bases at J; junction bases unmatched: 4. Looked up from germline, CDR1 is SGDLS and CDR2 is YYNGEE. Written as DNA, the CDR3 is TGTGCCAGCAGCGTCGACAGGGGAGACTACAATGAGCAGTTCTTC. Translated: CASSVDRGDYNEQFF.

This chain links TRBV11-2 with TRBJ2-3; D perhaps matches TRBD2 (5 bases). Per the germline V gene, CDR1 is SGHAT and CDR2 is FQNNGV. V lost 5 bases and J 6 bases, leaving 6 bases between the germline ends. The CDR3 spans 11 residues. Here the CDR3 DNA reads TGTGCCAGCAGCCCGGGGGATACGCAGTATTTT. Protein product: CASSPGDTQYF.

The chain carries TRBV11-2 and TRBJ2-5, with 7 nucleotides matching TRBD2. This CDR3 comprises 15 residues. Trimming took 4 bases from V and 3 from J; bases not matched to a gene: 8. Germline V CDR1 and CDR2: SGHAT, FQNNGV. The CDR3 DNA is TGTGCCAGCAGCTCATCGGGTGGGGGGGAAGAGACCCAGTACTTC. This gives the protein CASSSSGGGEETQYF.

CDR3 protein: CASSYSGTANYGYTF. DNA for the CDR3: TGCGCCAGCAGCTACTCCGGGACAGCTAACTATGGCTACACCTTC. The chain carries TRBV5-1 and TRBJ1-2, with 7 bases lining up with TRBD1. With 3 bases clipped from V and 0 bases from J, the junction kept 5 bases outside the gene matches. CDR3 length: 15 amino acids. Germline CDR1 and CDR2: SGHRS and YFSETQ. Looking up the rest from reference TRBV5-1 and TRBJ1-2 gives the full variable domain: KAGVTQTPRYLIKTRGQQVTLSCSPISGHRSVSWYQQTPGQGLQFLFEYFSETQRNKGNFPGRFSGRQFSNSRSEMNVSTLELGDSALYLCASSYSGTANYGYTFGSGTRLTVV.

The rearrangement joins TRBV11-2 to TRBJ1-6; D is ambiguous. The germline gives CDR1 SGHAT, CDR2 FQNNGV. V gave up 2 bases and J gave up 3 bases, with 5 bases separating them. CDR3 size: 14 residues. As DNA, the CDR3 is TGTGCCAGCAGCTTACAGGTCTATAATTCACCCCTCCACTTT. It translates to CASSLQVYNSPLHF.

V usage is TRBV6-5 and J usage is TRBJ2-5; 7 bases match TRBD1. The germline CDR1 and CDR2 sequences are MNHEY and SVGAGI. This CDR3 comprises 15 residues. Trimming cost V 6 bases and J 4 bases; bases outside gene matches: 11. The CDR3 protein is CASSSLPSGGETQYF. The CDR3 region has the DNA TGTGCCAGCAGCTCCTTACCGTCAGGGGGAGAGACCCAGTACTTC.

J is TRBJ2-3 and V is TRBV7-2, with D unresolved. This CDR3 has 13 amino acids. Trimming pared 2 bases from V and 0 bases from J, leaving 3 bases between. Germline CDR1 SGHTA, CDR2 FQGNSA. This chain's CDR3 is CASSLPSTDTQYF. As DNA, the CDR3 is TGTGCCAGCAGCTTACCTAGCACAGATACGCAGTATTTT.

The J gene is TRBJ1-5, the V gene TRBV28; a possible D gene is TRBD1 (5 bases). The length of the CDR3 is 16 residues. Looked up from germline, CDR1 is MDHEN and CDR2 is SYDVKM. V was pared by 6 bases and J by 5 bases, with 20 bases between. CDR3 sequence reads: CASRGSHRDSYQPQHF. CDR3 DNA: TGTGCCAGCAGGGGGTCTCATCGGGACTCTTATCAGCCCCAGCATTTT.

This clone was picked up a small number of times. The V and J genes are TRBV15 and TRBJ2-7; a possible D gene is TRBD1 (5 bases). V was shortened by 1 base and J by 1 base, with 20 bases between the two germline ends. The CDR3 has 18 amino acids. Germline V gene lookup returns CDR1 LNHNV and CDR2 YYDKDF (reference sequence). The CDR3 DNA sequence: TGTGCCACCAGCAGAGGCCTTGCCGATCGACAGACATCCTACGAGCAGTACTTC. Encoded protein: CATSRGLADRQTSYEQYF.

The chain is built from TRBV9 and TRBJ1-1, with D unclear. The CDR3 loop spans 14 amino acids. Germline V gene lookup returns CDR1 SGDLS and CDR2 YYNGEE. Trimming shortened V by 2 bases and J by 0 bases, and 8 bases separated the two germline ends. The CDR3 region has the DNA TGTGCCAGCAGCGTTGCTGCTATGAACACTGAAGCTTTCTTT. Translated, it gives CASSVAAMNTEAFF.

CDR3 sequence reads: CASSTGGGNTIYF. CDR3 nucleotides: TGTGCCAGCAGTACTGGGGGGGGAAACACCATATATTTT. The rearrangement links TRBV6-5 to TRBJ1-3, with TRBD1 as a possible D gene (5 bases). The CDR3 totals 13 residues. Germline V gene sequence: CDR1 MNHEY, CDR2 SVGAGI. V dropped 5 bases and J dropped 4 bases, with 9 bases sitting between them.

CDR3 coding DNA: TGTGCCAGCAGTTATGAACAGGGACATGGCTACACCTTC. Translated: CASSYEQGHGYTF. J is TRBJ1-2 and V is TRBV6-5; tentative D call: TRBD1 (6 bases). The germline V gene has CDR1 MNHEY and CDR2 SVGAGI. V was pared by 3 bases and J by 6 bases, with 11 bases between. The length of the CDR3 is 13 residues.

This chain joins TRBV28 and TRBJ2-7, with 7 bases lining up with TRBD1. CDR1 MDHEN and CDR2 SYDVKM come from the germline V gene. This CDR3 contains 15 residues. J was trimmed by 3 bases and V by 5 bases; bases with no gene match: 10. The CDR3 DNA reads as TGTGCCAGCAGTGCGGTGAGGGGGCACGACTACGAGCAGTACTTC. This encodes CASSAVRGHDYEQYF.

CDR3 sequence: CASRKRGGEFYNEQFF. The CDR3 DNA is TGTGCCAGTAGAAAGCGGGGGGGGGAATTTTACAATGAGCAGTTCTTC. The V call is TRBV19, the J call TRBJ2-1, with TRBD2 matching 10 bases. Germline values: CDR1 LNHDA, CDR2 SQIVND (reference sequence). This CDR3 is built from 16 residues. Germline trimming cut 6 bases from V and 4 bases from J; bases unmatched to any gene: 9.

As DNA, the CDR3 is TGTGCCAGCAGCAAAGTTCGGGGGGCCGGTCAGCCCCAGCATTTT. Amino acid sequence: CASSKVRGAGQPQHF. The chain recombines TRBV21-1 with TRBJ1-5. TRBV21-1 is a recognized pseudogene. CDR3 length equals 15 residues.

The CDR3 reads CASSHDRASYGYTF. Here the CDR3 DNA reads TGCGCCAGCAGCCACGACAGGGCGAGCTATGGCTACACCTTC. This sequence joins TRBV5-1 and TRBJ1-2; 7 bases align to TRBD1. CDR1 SGHRS and CDR2 YFSETQ come from the germline V gene. The ends lost 4 bases at V and 4 bases at J; junction bases unmatched: 7. This CDR3 comprises 14 residues.

This clone occurred many times. This chain connects TRBV4-2 to TRBJ1-2, with 8 bases that match TRBD1. The CDR3 spans 17 residues. V shed 4 bases, J shed 4 bases, and the junction held 14 bases outside the gene matches. Germline V lookup: CDR1 LGHNA, CDR2 YNFKEQ. CDR3 sequence reads: CASSPRQGSQGGYGYTF. CDR3 sequence (DNA): TGTGCCAGCAGCCCCCGACAGGGGTCTCAGGGCGGCTATGGCTACACCTTC.

V is TRBV5-4 and J is TRBJ1-2; perhaps TRBD1 as D (5 bases). This CDR3 region has 16 residues. V was trimmed by 3 bases and J by 7 bases, leaving 22 bases between them. Looked up from germline, CDR1 is SGHNT and CDR2 is YYREEE (reference sequence). The CDR3 region has the DNA TGTGCCAGCAGCTGGGGGGGTGCGGAGGGAGGTTTTGGCTACACCTTC. It translates to CASSWGGAEGGFGYTF.

This chain links TRBV7-9 with TRBJ1-1, with D possibly being TRBD1 (6 bases). V shed 5 bases and J shed 5 bases, with 9 bases lying between them. This CDR3 has 12 amino acids. In germline, CDR1 is SEHNR, CDR2 FQNEAQ (reference sequence). The CDR3 region is CASSIGQTEAFF. Written as DNA, the CDR3 is TGTGCCAGCAGCATCGGACAGACTGAAGCTTTCTTT.

In nucleotides, the CDR3 is TGTGCCAGCAGCCTACGGACTAGCGGGGGGGCCGGCACAGATACGCAGTATTTT. Translation: CASSLRTSGGAGTDTQYF. The chain is built from TRBV5-6 and TRBJ2-3, with 15 bases lining up with TRBD2. CDR1 and CDR2 from the germline V gene are SGHDT and YYEEEE. CDR3 length equals 18 residues. J gave up 1 base and V 4 bases, and 7 bases lay outside the gene matches.

In this sample, this clone turned up a few times. This sequence joins TRBV19 and TRBJ1-5; weak D call: TRBD1 (5 bases). Germline V gene sequence: CDR1 LNHDA, CDR2 SQIVND (reference sequence). The V end was cut by 7 bases, the J end by 6 bases, with 16 bases between. This CDR3 comprises 14 residues. The CDR3 loop reads CASKTQAGSQPQHF. CDR3 in DNA: TGTGCCAGTAAGACACAGGCGGGGAGTCAGCCCCAGCATTTT.

A word on this clone: This same CDR3 is encoded by further DNA sequences in the sample. The chain uses TRBV5-1 and TRBJ1-4; D remains unclear. Trimming shortened V by 2 bases and J by 1 base, and 9 bases separated the two germline ends. CDR1 is SGHRS and CDR2 is YFSETQ in the germline V gene. The CDR3 contains 15 residues. The CDR3 sequence: CASSLSGGTNEKLFF. In DNA form, the CDR3 reads TGCGCCAGCAGCTTATCAGGAGGAACTAATGAAAAACTGTTTTTT.

The J gene is TRBJ2-3, the V gene TRBV7-9; TRBD1 matches 7 bases. With V trimmed by 4 bases and J by 6 bases, 10 bases remained unmatched. Germline lookup yields CDR1 SEHNR and CDR2 FQNEAQ (reference sequence). This CDR3 has 15 residues. CDR3 in DNA: TGTGCCAGCAGCTCCAGAGACAGGGTGATCGATACGCAGTATTTT. This gives the protein CASSSRDRVIDTQYF. Full variable domain (outside the CDR3, taken from reference TRBV7-9 and TRBJ2-3): DTGVSQNPRHKITKRGQNVTFRCDPISEHNRLYWYRQTLGQGPEFLTYFQNEAQLEKSRLLSDRFSAERPKGSFSTLEIQRTEQGDSAMYLCASSSRDRVIDTQYFGPGTRLTVL.

V and J are TRBV19 and TRBJ2-3; TRBD2 matches 7 bases. Germline V gene lookup returns CDR1 LNHDA and CDR2 SQIVND (reference sequence). This CDR3 spans 15 amino acids. Trimming cost V 5 bases and J 7 bases; bases outside gene matches: 12. The CDR3 DNA follows: TGTGCCAGTAGTCCCTTTTTCGGGGAGGGACATACGCAGTATTTT. It encodes CASSPFFGEGHTQYF.

This clone appeared once. V gene TRBV27 combines with J gene TRBJ2-1, with 12 bases identical to TRBD2. The CDR3 consists of 20 residues. From germline, CDR1 is MNHEY and CDR2 SMNVEV (reference sequence). Trimming cost V 2 bases and J 0 bases; bases outside gene matches: 11. CDR3 sequence (DNA): TGTGCCAGCAGTTTAGCTTGGCTAGCGGGGGGGAGAAGCTCCTACAATGAGCAGTTCTTC. This gives the protein CASSLAWLAGGRSSYNEQFF.

V and J are TRBV21-1 and TRBJ1-3; the D call of TRBD1 is as the table states it, not checked on the DNA. TRBV21-1 is a recognized pseudogene. This CDR3 comprises 15 residues. CDR3 sequence (DNA): TGTGCCAGCAGCAAAGGGACAGGGAATGGAAACACCATATATTTT. This codes for CASSKGTGNGNTIYF.

This sequence joins TRBV5-1 and TRBJ2-6; D remains unclear. V was pared by 5 bases and J by 0 bases, with 6 bases between. Per germline, CDR1 SGHRS and CDR2 YFSETQ. The CDR3 has 14 amino acids. The CDR3 here is CASSRSSGANVLTF. DNA for the CDR3: TGCGCCAGCAGTCGGTCCTCTGGGGCCAACGTCCTGACTTTC.

The genes are TRBV5-1 and TRBJ2-6; 7 positions agree with TRBD2. Germline V gives CDR1 SGHRS, CDR2 YFSETQ. The CDR3 contains 17 residues. V was clipped by 0 bases and J by 4 bases; unmatched bases: 7. The CDR3 protein is CASSLGPGGTGANVLTF. CDR3 DNA sequence: TGCGCCAGCAGCTTGGGGCCCGGGGGGACCGGGGCCAACGTCCTGACTTTC.

The chain is built from TRBV6-5 and TRBJ2-1; possibly TRBD1 for D (6 bases). Germline CDR1 MNHEY, CDR2 SVGAGI. Trimming took 3 bases from V and 4 from J, leaving 16 bases between them. The CDR3 extends over 16 amino acids. The CDR3 here is CASSYTRMDRYNEQFF. CDR3 nucleotide sequence: TGTGCCAGCAGTTATACCCGCATGGACAGATACAATGAGCAGTTCTTC.

This clone was counted a few times. The rearrangement uses TRBV14 and TRBJ2-2; D gene ambiguous. The CDR3 extends over 14 amino acids. V was pared by 2 bases and J by 0 bases, with 4 bases between. Germline values: CDR1 SGHDN, CDR2 FVKESK. CDR3: CASSQIANTGELFF. The CDR3 DNA follows: TGTGCCAGCAGCCAAATCGCGAACACCGGGGAGCTGTTTTTT. Supplemented by reference TRBV14 and TRBJ2-2, the full variable domain reads EAGVTQFPSHSVIEKGQTVTLRCDPISGHDNLYWYRRVMGKEIKFLLHFVKESKQDESGMPNNRFLAERTGGTYSTLKVQPAELEDSGVYFCASSQIANTGELFFGEGSRLTVL.